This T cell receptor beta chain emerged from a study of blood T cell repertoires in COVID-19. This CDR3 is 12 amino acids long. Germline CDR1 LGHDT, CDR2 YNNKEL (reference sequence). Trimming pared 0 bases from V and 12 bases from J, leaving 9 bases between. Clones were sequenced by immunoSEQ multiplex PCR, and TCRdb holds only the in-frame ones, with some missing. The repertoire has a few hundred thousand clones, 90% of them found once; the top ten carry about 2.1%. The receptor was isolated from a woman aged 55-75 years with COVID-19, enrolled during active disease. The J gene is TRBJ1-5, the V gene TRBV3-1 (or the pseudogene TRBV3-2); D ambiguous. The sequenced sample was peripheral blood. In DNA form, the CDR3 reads TGTGCCAGCAGCCAAGATCGGCAGGTCCAGCATTTT. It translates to CASSQDRQVQHF.